This T cell receptor beta chain was captured by sequencing in a study of T-cell memory formation after mild COVID-19. Study-level background: Clustering of TCRs was largely donor specific. Study-level results: SARS-CoV-2 specificity was not confirmed for second-wave clones peaking on day 37. Clones contracting day 15 to 85 were balanced CD4/CD8; later expanders leaned CD4+.

The TCR alpha and TCR beta cDNA libraries, bearing sample barcodes and UMIs, were generated by 5'RACE using constant-segment primers. TCRdb independently ran MiXCR on the 5' RACE reads; one entry per CDR3 protein. This table has about 100,000 distinct CDR3 sequences, about a sixth appearing once. There are a few counts of this clonotype. Its specificity is not known. This sequence originates from a man younger than 35 who had mild COVID-19 (a few samples of this study predate the infection). Cell type and time point are not known. Sequenced sample: PBMCs or a T cell subset sorted from them (not recorded which).

CDR3 DNA: TGTGCCAGCAGCCAAGATCGGAGAGCGGTGAATGAGCAGTTCTTC. It encodes CASSQDRRAVNEQFF. V gene TRBV4-2 combines with J gene TRBJ2-1; possibly TRBD2 for D (5 bases). The CDR3 length is 15 residues. CDR1 and CDR2 (germline): LGHNA, YNFKEQ. Deletions cut 0 bases from V and 7 bases from J, with 13 bases between.